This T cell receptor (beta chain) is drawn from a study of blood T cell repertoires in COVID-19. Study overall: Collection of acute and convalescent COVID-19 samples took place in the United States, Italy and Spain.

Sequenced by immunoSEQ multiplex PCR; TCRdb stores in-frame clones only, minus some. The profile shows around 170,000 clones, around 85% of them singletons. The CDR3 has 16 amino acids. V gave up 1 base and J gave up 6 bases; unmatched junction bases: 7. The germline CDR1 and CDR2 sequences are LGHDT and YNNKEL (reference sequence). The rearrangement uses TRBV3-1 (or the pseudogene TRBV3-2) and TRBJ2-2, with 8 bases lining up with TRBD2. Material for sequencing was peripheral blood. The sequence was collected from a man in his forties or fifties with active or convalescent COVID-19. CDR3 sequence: CASSQVGTRGAGELFF. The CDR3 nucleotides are TGTGCCAGCAGCCAAGTCGGGACTAGAGGCGCCGGGGAGCTGTTTTTT.